A selection of T cell receptor beta chains follows, all from one sample in a study of T-cell reconstitution after alpha-beta-depleted transplantation in children. TCRdb reprocessed the PCR reads with MiXCR, giving one entry per CDR3 protein. The table records around 300,000 distinct CDR3 sequences, 7.5% to 9% of them present only once. The sequencing used peripheral blood, collected 360 days after TCRalphabeta/CD19-depleted stem cell transplant. The source of these receptors is a female patient between 2 and 15 years old who had a stem cell transplant for Fanconi anemia, so the T cells may come from the graft donor. Each CDR3 is given with its conserved first and last residue. The D gene is left open where the match is weak. Clone size is given for some rows only: seen once, a few or many times, or a class if the clone is expanded.

J | V | size | D | CDR3 | DNA
TRBJ2-5 | TRBV5-1 | many | TRBD1 | CASSWDSVETQYF | TGCGCCAGCAGCTGGGACAGCGTAGAGACCCAGTACTTC
TRBJ2-1 | TRBV5-1 | many | TRBD2 | CASSIGTSGASSYNEQFF | TGCGCCAGCAGCATAGGGACTAGCGGGGCCAGCTCCTACAATGAGCAGTTCTTC
TRBJ1-1 | TRBV5-1 | many | - | CASSENTEAFF | TGCGCCAGCAGTGAAAACACTGAAGCTTTCTTT
TRBJ1-1 | TRBV7-9 | many | - | CASSLDPGEAFF | TGTGCCAGCAGCTTAGATCCGGGTGAAGCTTTCTTT
TRBJ1-2 | TRBV6-1 | many | - | CASSPDSGNYGYTF | TGTGCCAGCAGTCCCGACAGTGGGAACTATGGCTACACCTTC
TRBJ2-1 | TRBV20-1 | many | - | CSAEIPRTSYNEQFF | TGCAGTGCTGAAATTCCTAGAACCTCCTACAATGAGCAGTTCTTC
TRBJ1-1 | TRBV20-1 | - | - | CSARLPGFEAFF | TGCAGTGCTAGGCTACCGGGATTTGAAGCTTTCTTT
TRBJ1-1 | TRBV27 | few | - | CASSFSGGEAFF | TGTGCCAGCAGTTTCTCCGGAGGTGAAGCTTTCTTT
TRBJ2-5 | TRBV28 | many | TRBD2 | CASSFTERGRETQYF | TGTGCCAGCAGTTTTACCGAGCGGGGGAGGGAGACCCAGTACTTC
TRBJ2-6 | TRBV11-2 | many | - | CASSLTRAGANVLTF | TGTGCCAGCAGCTTAACCAGGGCTGGGGCCAACGTCCTGACTTTC
TRBJ1-1 | TRBV6-2/TRBV6-3 | few | - | CASSYSKPGNTEAFF | TGTGCCAGCAGTTACTCGAAACCAGGGAACACTGAAGCTTTCTTT
TRBJ1-5 | TRBV15 | many | TRBD1 | CATSIYPGGGTQPQHF | TGTGCCACCAGCATTTACCCAGGGGGGGGAACTCAGCCCCAGCATTTT
TRBJ1-1 | TRBV7-2 | - | - | CASSPMGVGTEAFF | TGTGCCAGCAGCCCGATGGGAGTCGGGACTGAAGCTTTCTTT
TRBJ2-1 | TRBV3-1 | - | - | CASSQVFTGFNEQFF | TGTGCCAGCAGCCAAGTTTTCACCGGGTTCAATGAGCAGTTCTTC
TRBJ1-4 | TRBV20-1 | many | - | CSARPPGVYEKLFF | TGCAGTGCCAGGCCCCCAGGGGTGTATGAAAAACTGTTTTTT
TRBJ1-1 | TRBV6-1 | few | TRBD1 | CASSEGTGWSTEAFF | TGTGCCAGCAGTGAGGGGACAGGGTGGAGCACTGAAGCTTTCTTT
TRBJ2-5 | TRBV14 | few | - | CASSQGQETQYF | TGTGCCAGCAGCCAAGGTCAAGAGACCCAGTACTTC
TRBJ2-3 | TRBV11-2 | many | TRBD2 | CASSWTSGPSTDTQYF | TGTGCCAGCAGCTGGACTAGCGGGCCTAGCACAGATACGCAGTATTTT
TRBJ2-3 | TRBV4-2 | - | - | CASSQKGATFAPDTQYF | TGTGCCAGCAGCCAAAAAGGAGCCACCTTTGCCCCAGATACGCAGTATTTT
TRBJ2-5 | TRBV20-1 | many | TRBD2 | CSARWGRRAEAGNQETQYF | TGCAGTGCTAGATGGGGGAGGAGGGCCGAAGCGGGGAACCAAGAGACCCAGTACTTC
TRBJ1-1 | TRBV7-2 | many | - | CASSREMAGNTEAFF | TGTGCCAGCAGCCGAGAGATGGCGGGGAACACTGAAGCTTTCTTT
TRBJ2-2 | TRBV20-1 | many | - | CSARAPLGHYNTGELFF | TGCAGTGCTAGAGCCCCGCTTGGGCACTACAACACCGGGGAGCTGTTTTTT
TRBJ2-1 | TRBV2 | many | TRBD2 | CASSGASGGAHSSYNEQFF | TGTGCCAGCAGTGGCGCTAGCGGGGGGGCCCATAGCTCCTACAATGAGCAGTTCTTC
TRBJ2-7 | TRBV7-8 | many | - | CASSLDWSAANDYEQYF | TGTGCCAGCAGCTTAGATTGGTCGGCCGCGAACGACTACGAGCAGTACTTC
TRBJ2-3 | TRBV7-2 | many | - | CASSLSYTDTQYF | TGTGCCAGCAGCTTGTCCTACACAGATACGCAGTATTTT
TRBJ1-1 | TRBV12-3/TRBV12-4 | - | TRBD1 | CASSLNFHRGAEAFF | TGTGCCAGCAGTTTGAACTTCCACAGGGGAGCTGAAGCTTTCTTT